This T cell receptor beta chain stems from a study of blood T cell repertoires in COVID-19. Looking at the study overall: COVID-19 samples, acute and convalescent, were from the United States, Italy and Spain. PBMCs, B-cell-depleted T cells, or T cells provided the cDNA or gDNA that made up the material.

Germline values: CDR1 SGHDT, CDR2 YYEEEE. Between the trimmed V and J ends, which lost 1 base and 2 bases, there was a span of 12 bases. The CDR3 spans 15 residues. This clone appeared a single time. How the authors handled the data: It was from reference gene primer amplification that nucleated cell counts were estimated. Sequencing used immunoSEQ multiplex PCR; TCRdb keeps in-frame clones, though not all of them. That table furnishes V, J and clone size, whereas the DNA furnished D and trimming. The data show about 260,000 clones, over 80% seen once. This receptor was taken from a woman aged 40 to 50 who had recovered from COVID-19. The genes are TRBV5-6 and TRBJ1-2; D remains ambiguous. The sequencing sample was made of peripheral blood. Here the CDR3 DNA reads TGTGCCAGCAGCTTGTATCCAGACATAAACTATGGCTACACCTTC. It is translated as CASSLYPDINYGYTF. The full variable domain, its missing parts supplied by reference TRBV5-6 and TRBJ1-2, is DAGVTQSPTHLIKTRGQQVTLRCSPKSGHDTVSWYQQALGQGPQFIFQYYEEEERQRGNFPDRFSGHQFPNYSSELNVNALLLGDSALYLCASSLYPDINYGYTFGSGTRLTVV.